This T cell receptor (beta chain) was recovered during a study of regulatory T cells listed by TCRdb under 2018. The study in broad terms: T-cell receptor beta repertoires of sorted regulatory, conventional CD4+ and CD8+ T cells were compared between CD3G-deficient patients and healthy controls.

In the case of this clone: The clone's antigen remains unknown. It has no much larger one-base neighbor in the sample; base qualities were not kept.

Study-level results and caveats: CD8+ T cells from patients showed a nonsignificant trend toward lower Shannon entropy than control CD8+ cells. Patient repertoires showed restricted unique TRB V-J pairs and skewed V and J gene usage, most marked in regulatory T cells.

Every CD3G-deficient patient showed evidence of autoimmunity, and the autoimmunity was more severe in two of the patients. At the time of testing, the patients were between 2 and 39 years old, and their CD4+ and CD8+ T cells had reduced naive proportions and increased memory proportions. Several individuals with CD3G deficiency were included in the patient group. An international network of physicians spanning the United States, Europe and Asia provided the patient samples and clinical data. Peripheral blood mononuclear cells were isolated by Ficoll density separation. CD3+ CD8+ CD4- T cells were isolated using a FACSAria cell sorter. The CDR1 and CDR2 encoded by the germline V gene are ENHRY and SYGVKD. V was cut back by 6 bases and J by 4 bases, leaving a gap of 11 bases between them. From the cysteine up to the phenylalanine, the CDR3 has a length of 13 residues. The kept DNA is CDR3 alone, 39 bases in frame from the first base.

For the multiplex PCR, 52 forward TRBV primers and 13 reverse TRBJ primers were used, and amplification bias was corrected with both assay-based and computational methods. Rearranged TRB loci were amplified from genomic DNA by multiplex PCR within the immunoSEQ assay. TRB amplicons were sequenced on an Illumina HiSeq platform. On the study's bioinformatics: Custom algorithms error-filtered the raw sequences and aligned the raw sequences to reference gene sequences, after which the immunoSEQ online tools were used for analysis. Frequencies of productive and nonproductive TRB rearrangements were assessed among unique sequences as well as among total sequences. For TRB CDR3 positions 6 and 7, hydrophobicity together with amino acid composition served as the basis for assessing self-reactivity potential. Prism software was used to run t tests, Mann-Whitney tests or two-way ANOVA for comparisons between groups. Entries here come from immuneACCESS through TCRdb and include only in-frame sequences with V and J called. Some clones fail to appear in such tables; in the studies checked, an unresolved V gene covers under half of the shortfall, and the cause of the remainder is unknown. The V and J calls and clone size are taken from that table; D and trimming were inferred from the DNA. The table for this sample lists 20,000 or so clones; roughly 93% of them were counted only once. Together, the top ten hold 3.5% of the sample.

The sample taken for sequencing was CD8+ T cells sorted from blood. The receptor comes from a child between 2 and 9 years old with CD3G deficiency. The chain is encoded by TRBV10-3 joined to TRBJ2-3; TRBD2 is possibly the D segment (6 matching bases). The DNA reads TGTGCCATCAGAGCGGGTCGATCAGATACGCAGTATTTT. Translated, it gives CAIRAGRSDTQYF.